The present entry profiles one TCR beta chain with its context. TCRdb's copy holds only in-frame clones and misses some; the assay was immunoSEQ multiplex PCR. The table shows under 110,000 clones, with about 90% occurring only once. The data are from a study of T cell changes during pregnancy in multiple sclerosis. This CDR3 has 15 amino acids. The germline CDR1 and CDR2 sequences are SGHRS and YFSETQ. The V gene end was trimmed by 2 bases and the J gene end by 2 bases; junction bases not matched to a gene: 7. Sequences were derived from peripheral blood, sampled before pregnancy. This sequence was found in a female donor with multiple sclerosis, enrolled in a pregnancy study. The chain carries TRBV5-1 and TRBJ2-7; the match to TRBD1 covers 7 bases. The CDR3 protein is CASSFLRDSTYEQYF. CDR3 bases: TGCGCCAGCAGCTTCCTCCGGGACAGCACCTACGAGCAGTACTTC.